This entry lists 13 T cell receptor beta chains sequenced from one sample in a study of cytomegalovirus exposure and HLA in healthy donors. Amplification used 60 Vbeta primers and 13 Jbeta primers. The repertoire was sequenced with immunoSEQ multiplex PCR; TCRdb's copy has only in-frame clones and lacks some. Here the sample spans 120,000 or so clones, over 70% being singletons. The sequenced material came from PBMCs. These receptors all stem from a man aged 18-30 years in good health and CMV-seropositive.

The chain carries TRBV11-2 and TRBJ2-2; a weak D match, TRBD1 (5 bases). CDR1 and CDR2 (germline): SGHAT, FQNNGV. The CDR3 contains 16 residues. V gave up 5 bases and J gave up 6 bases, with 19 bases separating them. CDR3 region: CASSPRIDSGSGELFF. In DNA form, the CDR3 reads TGTGCCAGCAGCCCACGCATCGATTCAGGGTCCGGGGAGCTGTTTTTT.

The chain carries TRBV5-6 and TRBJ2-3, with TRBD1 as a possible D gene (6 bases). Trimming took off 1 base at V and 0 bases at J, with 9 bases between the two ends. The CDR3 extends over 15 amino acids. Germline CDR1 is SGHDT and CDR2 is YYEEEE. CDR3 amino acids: CASSLTGSSTDTQYF. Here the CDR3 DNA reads TGTGCCAGCAGCTTGACAGGGAGTAGCACAGATACGCAGTATTTT.

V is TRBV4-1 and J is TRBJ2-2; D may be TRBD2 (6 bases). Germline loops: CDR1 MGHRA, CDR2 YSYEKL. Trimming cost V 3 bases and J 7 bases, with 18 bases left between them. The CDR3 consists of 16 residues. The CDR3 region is CASSQSRRGSVGELFF. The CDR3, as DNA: TGCGCCAGCAGCCAGTCCCGGCGGGGTTCGGTCGGGGAGCTGTTTTTT.

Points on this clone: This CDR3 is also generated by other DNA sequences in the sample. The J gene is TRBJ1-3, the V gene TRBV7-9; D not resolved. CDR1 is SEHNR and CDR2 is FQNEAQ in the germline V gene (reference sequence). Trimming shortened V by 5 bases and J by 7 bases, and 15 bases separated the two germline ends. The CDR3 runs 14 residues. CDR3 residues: CASSLSAEGNTIYF. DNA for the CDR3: TGTGCCAGCAGCCTATCAGCGGAAGGGAACACCATATATTTT. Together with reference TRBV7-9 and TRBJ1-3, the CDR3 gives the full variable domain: DTGVSQNPRHKITKRGQNVTFRCDPISEHNRLYWYRQTLGQGPEFLTYFQNEAQLEKSRLLSDRFSAERPKGSFSTLEIQRTEQGDSAMYLCASSLSAEGNTIYFGEGSWLTVV.

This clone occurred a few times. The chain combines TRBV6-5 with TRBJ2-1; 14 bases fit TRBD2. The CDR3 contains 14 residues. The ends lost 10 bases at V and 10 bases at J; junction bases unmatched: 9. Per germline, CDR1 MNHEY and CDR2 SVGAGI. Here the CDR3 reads CATSTSGGAIEQFF. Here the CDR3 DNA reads TGTGCCACCTCGACTAGCGGGGGGGCCATAGAGCAGTTCTTC.

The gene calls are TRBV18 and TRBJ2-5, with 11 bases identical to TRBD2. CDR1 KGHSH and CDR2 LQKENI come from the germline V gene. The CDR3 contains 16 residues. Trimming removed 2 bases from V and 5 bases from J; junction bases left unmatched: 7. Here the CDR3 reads CASSPMTSGIRETQYF. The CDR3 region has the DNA TGTGCCAGCTCACCAATGACTAGCGGGATACGGGAGACCCAGTACTTC.

The CDR3, as DNA: TGTGCCAGCAGCTTGGGAAGCATAGCGGGGGCCGGGGAGACCCAGTACTTC. Amino acid sequence: CASSLGSIAGAGETQYF. The chain employs TRBV7-2 and TRBJ2-5; 9 nucleotides line up with TRBD2. The V and J ends lost 3 bases and 5 bases, in that order; junction bases with no gene match: 13. Germline CDR1 SGHTA, CDR2 FQGNSA. CDR3 length equals 17 residues.

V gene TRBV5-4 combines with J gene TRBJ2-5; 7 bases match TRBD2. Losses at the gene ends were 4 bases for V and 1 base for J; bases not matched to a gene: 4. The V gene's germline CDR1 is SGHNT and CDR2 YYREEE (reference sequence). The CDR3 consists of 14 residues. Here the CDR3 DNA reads TGTGCCAGCAGCCGCCCGGGGGGCCAAGAGACCCAGTACTTC. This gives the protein CASSRPGGQETQYF. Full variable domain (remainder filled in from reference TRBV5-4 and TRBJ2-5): ETGVTQSPTHLIKTRGQQVTLRCSSQSGHNTVSWYQQALGQGPQFIFQYYREEENGRGNFPPRFSGLQFPNYSSELNVNALELDDSALYLCASSRPGGQETQYFGPGTRLLVL.

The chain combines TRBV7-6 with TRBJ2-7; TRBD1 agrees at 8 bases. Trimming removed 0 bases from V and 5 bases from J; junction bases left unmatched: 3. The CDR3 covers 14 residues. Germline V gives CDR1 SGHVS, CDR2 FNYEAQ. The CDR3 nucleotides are TGTGCCAGCAGCTTAGCGGCAGGGGGCGACGAGCAGTACTTC. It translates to CASSLAAGGDEQYF. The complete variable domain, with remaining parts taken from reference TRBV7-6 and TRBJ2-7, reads GAGVSQSPRYKVTKRGQDVALRCDPISGHVSLYWYRQALGQGPEFLTYFNYEAQQDKSGLPNDRFSAERPEGSISTLTIQRTEQRDSAMYRCASSLAAGGDEQYFGPGTRLTVT.

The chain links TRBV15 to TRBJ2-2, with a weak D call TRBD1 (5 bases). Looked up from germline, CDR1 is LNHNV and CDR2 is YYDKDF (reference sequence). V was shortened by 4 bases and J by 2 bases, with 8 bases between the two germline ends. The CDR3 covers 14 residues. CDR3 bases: TGTGCCACCAGCATCGGACAAAACACCGGGGAGCTGTTTTTT. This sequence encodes CATSIGQNTGELFF.

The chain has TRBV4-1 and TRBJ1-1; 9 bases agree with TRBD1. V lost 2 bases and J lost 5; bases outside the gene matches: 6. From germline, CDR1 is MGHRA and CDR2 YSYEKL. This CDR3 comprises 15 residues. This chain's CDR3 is CASSQWDRVKTEAFF. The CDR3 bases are TGCGCCAGCAGCCAATGGGACAGGGTCAAGACTGAAGCTTTCTTT.

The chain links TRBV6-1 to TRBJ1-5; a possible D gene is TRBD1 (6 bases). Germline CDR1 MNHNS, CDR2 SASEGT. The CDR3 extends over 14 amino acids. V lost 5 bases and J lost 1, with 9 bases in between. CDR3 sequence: CASSTGLSNQPQHF. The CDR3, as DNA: TGTGCCAGCAGTACAGGGCTAAGCAATCAGCCCCAGCATTTT.

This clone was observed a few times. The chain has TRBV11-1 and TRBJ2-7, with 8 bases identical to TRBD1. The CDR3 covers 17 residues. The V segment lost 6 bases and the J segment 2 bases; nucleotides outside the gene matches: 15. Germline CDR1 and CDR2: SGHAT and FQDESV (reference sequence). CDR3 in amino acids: CASSRPTGTGRPYEQYF. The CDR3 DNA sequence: TGTGCCAGCAGTCGACCCACCGGGACAGGCCGTCCCTACGAGCAGTACTTC.